This TCR beta chain was sequenced during a study of read filtering for tumor transcriptome and immune sequencing. Molecular barcoded adaptors covering alpha/delta and beta/gamma chains were used on approximately 400 ng RNA. TCRdb reanalysed the reads using MiXCR and keeps one entry per CDR3 protein. In the table there are about 61,000 distinct CDR3 sequences, about 19% of which are singletons. This clonotype was found many times. Trimming removed 6 bases from V and 11 bases from J; junction bases left unmatched: 9. Germline V gene data show CDR1 as MDHEN and CDR2 as SYDVKM. This CDR3 is built from 12 residues.

The sequence derives from a donor aged 40 or older with multiple myeloma. The rearrangement uses TRBV28 and TRBJ1-1; 7 nucleotides agree with TRBD1. The specimen was a population of CD138-negative cells sorted from bone marrow. In nucleotides, the CDR3 is TGTGCCAGCAGCGAAAGACAGGGCTGGGCTTTCTTT. It yields the protein CASSERQGWAFF.